One sample yielded the 9 T cell receptor beta chains listed below, sequenced in a study of tumor-infiltrating lymphocytes in oesophageal squamous cell carcinoma. TCRdb used MiXCR to reprocess the PCR reads, holding one entry per CDR3 protein. This table has about 15,000 distinct CDR3 sequences, under 70% appearing once. Sequencing was performed on esophageal tumor tissue. The receptors come from a female donor with esophageal squamous cell carcinoma.

The chain has TRBV11-2 and TRBJ2-3; D unclear. The DNA end lines up better with TRBJ1-2; the J call may be wrong. There are 14 residues in the CDR3. Looked up from germline, CDR1 is SGHAT and CDR2 is FQNNGV. CDR3 bases: TGTGCCAGCAGCTTAGATAGGACGTCTGATGGCTACACCTTC. Its translation is CASSLDRTSDGYTF.

The chain employs TRBV6-1 and TRBJ2-6; no clear D gene. Deletions cut 4 bases from V and 0 bases from J, with 7 bases between. This CDR3 has 15 amino acids. Germline assignment: CDR1 MNHNS and CDR2 SASEGT. The CDR3 spells CASSVVPSGANVLTF. The CDR3, as DNA: TGTGCCAGCAGTGTAGTTCCCTCTGGGGCCAACGTCCTGACTTTC.

This clonotype showed up many times. Possible read error: a much larger clone is one base away. The chain has TRBV6-1 and TRBJ2-7; 8 positions agree with TRBD2. Germline V CDR1 and CDR2: MNHNS, SASEGT. Trimming took 5 bases from V and 7 from J; bases not matched to a gene: 19. The CDR3 is made up of 17 amino acids. This CDR3 reads CASSYSPGLGNRNEQYF. The CDR3 nucleotides read TGTGCCAGCAGTTATTCCCCGGGACTAGGAAATCGCAATGAGCAGTACTTC.

The rearrangement uses TRBV7-2 and TRBJ2-3; D gene unclear. The DNA end favors TRBJ1-1, so the J call may be wrong. The CDR3 sequence is 15 residues long. Germline CDR1 reads SGHTA; CDR2 reads FQGNSA. The CDR3 loop reads CASSLDGGMNTEAFF. CDR3 DNA: TGTGCCAGCAGCTTAGACGGAGGGATGAACACTGAAGCTTTCTTT.

Remarks on this clonotype: With a much larger clone just one base away, this may be a read error. The chain uses TRBV12-3 or TRBV12-4 and TRBJ2-5; D gene unclear. The J call may be incorrect, as the DNA end agrees better with TRBJ2-7. CDR3 length equals 13 residues. The CDR3 spells CASSLSYRDEQYF. The CDR3 DNA sequence: TGTGCCAGCAGCCTTTCGTACAGAGACGAGCAGTACTTC.

As for this clonotype: A read error may produce the germline difference seen at one junction end. The chain couples TRBV7-2 to TRBJ2-4; 9 bases are a match to TRBD2. The end of the DNA is better explained by TRBJ2-5, so the J call may be wrong. The CDR3 length is 14 residues. From germline, CDR1 is SGHTA and CDR2 FQGNSA. The CDR3 bases are TGTGCCAGCACCTTAGCGGGGGATCGAGAGACCCAGTACTTC. Encoded protein: CASTLAGDRETQYF.

Within the sample, this clonotype is medium-sized. V is TRBV5-6 and J is TRBJ2-2, with 9 bases lining up with TRBD2. CDR1 is SGHDT and CDR2 is YYEEEE in the germline V gene. This CDR3 is built from 17 residues. Trimming cost V 2 bases and J 6 bases; bases outside gene matches: 11. CDR3 amino acids: CASSFGFSGSSAGELFF. The CDR3 coding sequence is TGTGCCAGCAGCTTTGGGTTTAGCGGGAGTTCGGCCGGGGAGCTGTTTTTT.

The chain is built from TRBV7-3 and TRBJ2-7; TRBD2 matches at 13 bases. The DNA end is a closer match to TRBJ2-1, so the J assignment may be wrong. The germline gives CDR1 SGHTA, CDR2 FQGTGA. There are 16 residues in the CDR3. The chain's CDR3 is CASSPSGLAGFSEQFF. The CDR3 DNA sequence: TGTGCCAGCAGCCCGTCGGGACTAGCGGGGTTTAGTGAGCAGTTCTTC.

The V and J genes are TRBV7-2 and TRBJ1-5; D is ambiguous. V lost 5 bases and J 7 bases, leaving 18 bases between the germline ends. Germline loops: CDR1 SGHTA, CDR2 FQGNSA. The CDR3 has 15 amino acids. The CDR3 sequence: CASSPLTGPGQPQHF. The CDR3 DNA reads as TGTGCCAGCAGCCCACTGACCGGACCCGGACAGCCCCAGCATTTT. Drawing the rest from reference TRBV7-2 and TRBJ1-5, the complete variable domain is GAGVSQSPSNKVTEKGKDVELRCDPISGHTALYWYRQSLGQGLEFLIYFQGNSAPDKSGLPSDRFSAERTGGSVSTLTIQRTQQEDSAVYLCASSPLTGPGQPQHFGDGTRLSIL.